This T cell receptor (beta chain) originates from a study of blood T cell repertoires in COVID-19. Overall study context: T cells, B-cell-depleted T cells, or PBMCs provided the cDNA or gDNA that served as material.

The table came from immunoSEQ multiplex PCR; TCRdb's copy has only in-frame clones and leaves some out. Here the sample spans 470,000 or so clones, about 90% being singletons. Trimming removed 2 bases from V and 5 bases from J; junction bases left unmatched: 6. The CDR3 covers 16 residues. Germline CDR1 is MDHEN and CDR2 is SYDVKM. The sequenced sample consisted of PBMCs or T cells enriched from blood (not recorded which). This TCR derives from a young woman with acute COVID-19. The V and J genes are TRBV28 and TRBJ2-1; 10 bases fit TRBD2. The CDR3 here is CASSLGLAGVHNEQFF. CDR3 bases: TGTGCCAGCAGTTTAGGGCTAGCGGGAGTACACAATGAGCAGTTCTTC.